The clone carrying this T cell receptor (beta chain) was counted only a few times. V shed 1 base, J shed 7 bases, and the junction held 8 bases outside the gene matches. This CDR3 comprises 15 residues. Looked up from germline, CDR1 is SGHVS and CDR2 is FQNEAQ. The data stem from a study of blood T cell repertoires in COVID-19. Source study methods: Cell counts per sample came from amplifying reference gene primers. The method was immunoSEQ multiplex PCR; TCRdb's version includes in-frame clones alone and lacks a portion of them. For V, J and clone size, that table is used; D and trimming come from the DNA. The profile shows fewer than 200,000 clones, about three quarters of them singletons.

Sequencing input: peripheral blood. This TCR derives from a woman in her 70s with acute or convalescent COVID-19. The V and J genes are TRBV7-8 and TRBJ2-7; 9 nucleotides line up with TRBD2. The CDR3 sequence is CASSLGSSGTFEQYF. DNA of the CDR3: TGTGCCAGCAGCTTAGGGTCTAGCGGGACCTTTGAGCAGTACTTC.